The next 11 T cell receptor beta chains were all read from a single sample in a study of blood T cell repertoires in COVID-19. The repertoire was sequenced with immunoSEQ multiplex PCR; TCRdb's copy has only in-frame clones and lacks some. The top ten clones hold about 4.3% of a sample with around 130,000 clones, about 81% of them seen once. Sequencing used peripheral blood. These receptors were collected from an elderly woman with acute or convalescent COVID-19.

The gene calls are TRBV19 and TRBJ1-5, with D tentatively TRBD1 (5 bases). The V gene lost 7 bases and the J gene lost 3 bases, with 13 bases spanning the gap. The CDR3 totals 14 residues. The germline CDR1 and CDR2 sequences are LNHDA and SQIVND (reference sequence). The CDR3 bases are TGTGCCAGTAATGACGCAGGGCACAATCAGCCCCAGCATTTT. This encodes CASNDAGHNQPQHF.

This sequence joins TRBV28 and TRBJ2-7; tentative D call: TRBD1 (5 bases). Germline values: CDR1 MDHEN, CDR2 SYDVKM. CDR3 length: 13 amino acids. The V end lost 8 bases, the J end lost 3 bases, and 14 bases lay between the germline ends. The CDR3 region has the DNA TGTGCCAGCCGCGACTCAGGGTACTACGAGCAGTACTTC. It specifies CASRDSGYYEQYF.

The chain links TRBV24-1 to TRBJ2-5; weak D call: TRBD2 (5 bases). Deletions cut 3 bases from V and 2 bases from J, with 15 bases between. Per germline, CDR1 KGHDR and CDR2 SFDVKD. The CDR3 has 16 residues. The CDR3 is CATSDPGLERQETQYF. The CDR3, as DNA: TGTGCCACCAGTGATCCTGGACTGGAAAGACAAGAGACCCAGTACTTC.

This clone was seen only a few times. This chain links TRBV7-9 with TRBJ2-7, with TRBD2 identical over 8 bases. Germline lookup yields CDR1 SEHNR and CDR2 FQNEAQ (reference sequence). V dropped 5 bases and J dropped 2; count of bases not matched to a gene: 5. This CDR3 has 14 amino acids. CDR3 region: CASSPREGPYEQYF. The CDR3 DNA follows: TGTGCCAGCAGCCCCCGGGAGGGTCCCTACGAGCAGTACTTC.

The chain has TRBV5-4 and TRBJ1-1; no clear D gene. This CDR3 comprises 14 residues. V was trimmed by 0 bases and J by 3 bases, leaving 9 bases between them. CDR1 is SGHNT, CDR2 YYREEE, per germline (reference sequence). The CDR3 region has the DNA TGTGCCAGCAGCTTGGGTATCGGGGACACTGAAGCTTTCTTT. Amino acid sequence: CASSLGIGDTEAFF.

This chain joins TRBV12-3 or TRBV12-4 and TRBJ2-5; tentative D call: TRBD1 (6 bases). The CDR3 loop spans 13 amino acids. Deletions cut 6 bases from V and 0 bases from J, with 8 bases between. The CDR3 DNA follows: TGTGCCAGCAGGCGACAGGACCAAGAGACCCAGTACTTC. Translating gives CASRRQDQETQYF.

This sequence joins TRBV5-5 and TRBJ1-6; unclear D gene. Germline loops: CDR1 SGHKS, CDR2 YYEKEE (reference sequence). The CDR3 runs to 15 residues. Between the trimmed V and J ends, which lost 0 bases and 2 bases, there was a span of 6 bases. The CDR3 DNA is TGTGCCAGCAGCTTGGTCTTAGCCTATAATTCACCCCTCCACTTT. This gives the protein CASSLVLAYNSPLHF.

This clone was seen once. V gene TRBV2 combines with J gene TRBJ1-1, with 8 bases matching TRBD1. This CDR3 contains 13 residues. Trimming took 2 bases from V and 10 from J; bases not matched to a gene: 6. CDR1 and CDR2 (germline): SNHLY, FYNNEI. The CDR3 protein is CASSELSRGRAFF. The CDR3 nucleotides are TGTGCCAGCAGTGAATTGTCCAGGGGGCGAGCTTTCTTT.

This clone was observed a handful of times. The chain links TRBV5-1 to TRBJ2-3; possibly TRBD1 for D (5 bases). Trimming pared 5 bases from V and 1 base from J, leaving 8 bases between. The germline CDR1 and CDR2 sequences are SGHRS and YFSETQ. The CDR3 consists of 13 residues. The CDR3 DNA follows: TGCGCCAGCAGATTCAGGGGCACAGATACGCAGTATTTT. Amino acid sequence: CASRFRGTDTQYF.

This rearrangement joins TRBV28 to TRBJ1-4, with D possibly matching TRBD1 (6 bases). V lost 2 bases to trimming and J lost 1 base, with 8 bases between them. The V gene's germline CDR1 is MDHEN and CDR2 SYDVKM. The CDR3 length is 15 residues. CDR3 sequence reads: CASSLTGLTNEKLFF. For the CDR3, the DNA is TGTGCCAGCAGTTTAACAGGGTTAACTAATGAAAAACTGTTTTTT.

The V call is TRBV20-1, the J call TRBJ2-1; D not resolved. CDR1 and CDR2 from the germline V gene are DFQATT and SNEGSKA (reference sequence). V was clipped by 6 bases and J by 4 bases, with 4 bases between them. The CDR3 runs 10 residues. The CDR3 nucleotides are TGCAGTGCGTATTACAATGAGCAGTTCTTC. It translates to CSAYYNEQFF.